Given below is one TCR beta chain in context. Original processing notes: Estimates of nucleated cell counts were drawn from the amplification of reference gene primers. Assay used: immunoSEQ multiplex PCR; TCRdb lists only in-frame clones, some missing. The DNA was the basis for D and trimming; V, J and clone size are from that table. The table lists about 220,000 clones, around 89% of them singletons, with approximately 2.7% in the top ten. This record belongs to a study of blood T cell repertoires in COVID-19. Looking at the study overall: Sample material is recorded as cDNA or gDNA derived from T cells, B-cell-depleted T cells, or PBMCs.

Across roughly 25 US areas, participants ranged in age from roughly 18 to 95 years. Each participant's cohort was designated according to participant-reported clinical history. This clonotype originated in a woman aged 25 to 39 who had recovered from COVID-19. The sequenced material came from PBMCs or T cells enriched from blood (not recorded which).

The CDR3 coding sequence is TGTGCCAGTAGTACACGACTAGCGGGGGTCTCCTACAATGAGCAGTTCTTC. This codes for CASSTRLAGVSYNEQFF. The V call is TRBV19, the J call TRBJ2-1; 12 positions match TRBD2. After removal of 4 bases from V and 0 bases from J, the junction contained 4 bases not matched to a gene. The CDR3 has 17 amino acids. The germline V gene encodes CDR1 LNHDA and CDR2 SQIVND (reference sequence).